The clone carrying this T cell receptor beta chain was picked up a small number of times. No antigen is known for it. This entry belongs to a study of identical twins. Study-wide findings and caveats: Cross-sectional statistical analysis, not tracking of the same donors, underpinned the conclusions.

Germline V gives CDR1 LGHNA, CDR2 YNFKEQ. CDR3 length: 20 amino acids. V shed 1 base and J 0 bases; nucleotides not matched to a gene: 10. Via MiXCR, TCRdb re-called the 5' RACE reads, giving one row per CDR3 protein. The sample holds hundreds of thousands of distinct CDR3 sequences; 8.5% to 9% are singletons and the top ten take about 0.98%. This sample was shared with a second study, whose subject was yellow fever vaccine responses in identical twins.

The genes are TRBV4-2 and TRBJ2-1; the match to TRBD2 covers 12 bases. The TCR was taken from a young woman in good health. The sample consisted of PBMCs. The CDR3 DNA is TGTGCCAGCAGCCAAGGGTACCTAGCGGGGGGGCTGAGCTCCTACAATGAGCAGTTCTTC. Protein product: CASSQGYLAGGLSSYNEQFF.